Listed below are T cell receptor beta chains from one sample, sequenced in a study of long-term antiretroviral therapy in people with HIV. Profiled with immunoSEQ multiplex PCR; TCRdb holds only in-frame clones, not every one. The sample shows about 17,000 clones, approximately 73% of them seen only once. This material consisted of unsorted PBMCs, taken around 2.4 years before starting antiretroviral therapy. Receptors originate from a woman between 45 and 60 years old with HIV. CDR3s leave out the opening cysteine and the closing phenylalanine or tryptophan. D genes are given only for firm matches.

D gene: NA; V gene: TRBV6-4; CDR3 protein: AKQEDNEQF
D gene: TRBD1; V gene: TRBV5-4; CDR3 protein: ATHHGQGSMRTDTQY
D gene: TRBD1; V gene: TRBV28; CDR3 protein: ASRLTGYNSPEAF
D gene: NA; V gene: TRBV4-1; CDR3 protein: ASSQVDMGFPSNQPQH
D gene: NA; V gene: TRBV5-4; CDR3 protein: ASSLGSNSPLH
D gene: TRBD1; V gene: TRBV5-1; CDR3 protein: ASRQTGQGSYNEQF
D gene: TRBD1; V gene: TRBV5-3; CDR3 protein: ASSPTGVYGYT
D gene: TRBD1; V gene: TRBV7-2; CDR3 protein: ASSPSQGARTQY
D gene: NA; V gene: TRBV6-6; CDR3 protein: ASSYVGVQETQY
D gene: NA; V gene: TRBV12-5; CDR3 protein: ASGLGVLGEKLF
D gene: NA; V gene: TRBV5-1; CDR3 protein: ASSSGVNNGYT
D gene: NA; V gene: TRBV7-2; CDR3 protein: ASSLSTGNYGYT
D gene: NA; V gene: TRBV6-1; CDR3 protein: ASSELGGARQY
D gene: TRBD1; V gene: TRBV27; CDR3 protein: ASSSRDSLYNEQF
D gene: TRBD1; V gene: TRBV6-5; CDR3 protein: ASSPGTGYYNEQF
D gene: NA; V gene: TRBV11-2; CDR3 protein: ASSYLPSHTGDTQY
D gene: NA; V gene: TRBV10-1; CDR3 protein: ASVDRVIPSNTEAF
D gene: NA; V gene: TRBV7-9; CDR3 protein: ASSLEVGSEVYGYT
D gene: TRBD1; V gene: TRBV7-9; CDR3 protein: ASSFGQGGSPLH
D gene: NA; V gene: TRBV19; CDR3 protein: ASSIRGDGEAF
D gene: NA; V gene: TRBV7-9; CDR3 protein: ASSLGGGNIQY
D gene: TRBD1; V gene: TRBV29-1; CDR3 protein: SVERQGKSYNEQF
D gene: NA; V gene: TRBV4-2; CDR3 protein: ASSQTPVLATDTQY
D gene: NA; V gene: TRBV11-2; CDR3 protein: ASSQGTPEFRFTDTQY
D gene: TRBD2; V gene: TRBV2; CDR3 protein: ASFVGLAGSGEQF
D gene: NA; V gene: TRBV2; CDR3 protein: ASSAERALYNEQF
D gene: NA; V gene: TRBV7-9; CDR3 protein: ASSLATGTHTRANTEAF
D gene: TRBD2; V gene: TRBV6-5; CDR3 protein: ASSAQAGENNEQF
D gene: TRBD1; V gene: TRBV5-6; CDR3 protein: ASSLRGVRGPGKLF
D gene: NA; V gene: TRBV18; CDR3 protein: ASSPEIMNTEAF
D gene: NA; V gene: TRBV9; CDR3 protein: ASSVEGAGGNTEAF
D gene: TRBD2; V gene: TRBV6-1; CDR3 protein: ASSVGTSGGNEQF
D gene: TRBD2; V gene: TRBV6-1; CDR3 protein: ASSGTRTSGVGEQF
D gene: NA; V gene: TRBV30; CDR3 protein: ARRGAGYNSPLH
D gene: NA; V gene: TRBV7-9; CDR3 protein: ASSLERTADTQY
D gene: NA; V gene: TRBV7-2; CDR3 protein: ASSLADMPTGELF
D gene: NA; V gene: TRBV5-1; CDR3 protein: ASRVAEETQY